Listed here are 8 T cell receptor beta chains from one sample, sequenced in a study of blood T cell repertoires in COVID-19. Using immunoSEQ multiplex PCR, the repertoire was profiled, and TCRdb retains in-frame clones only, with some absent. This table holds about 140,000 clones, 80% to 85% found once. The sequenced sample was peripheral blood. The origin of the receptors is a woman aged 80 or over with acute or convalescent COVID-19.

V usage is TRBV19 and J usage is TRBJ1-5; 8 bases line up with TRBD1. CDR3 length: 15 amino acids. Trimming at V came to 7 bases and at J to 0 bases, leaving 5 bases not matched to a gene. Germline CDR1 reads LNHDA; CDR2 reads SQIVND (reference sequence). For the CDR3, the DNA is TGTGCCAGTACCAGGACAGGGAATAGCAATCAGCCCCAGCATTTT. This gives the protein CASTRTGNSNQPQHF.

The chain carries TRBV2 and TRBJ2-3, with TRBD2 matching 12 bases. CDR3 length: 16 amino acids. Germline CDR1 is SNHLY and CDR2 is FYNNEI. Trimming removed 4 bases from V and 2 bases from J; junction bases left unmatched: 4. The CDR3 DNA follows: TGTGCCAGCAGTGCCCTAGCGGGGGGGAACACAGATACGCAGTATTTT. Translating it yields CASSALAGGNTDTQYF.

This chain links TRBV7-2 with TRBJ2-2, with TRBD1 identical over 11 bases. The J segment lost 7 bases and the V segment lost 5 bases, leaving 6 bases of the junction unmatched. The CDR3 runs 15 residues. Per the germline V gene, CDR1 is SGHTA and CDR2 is FQGNSA. The CDR3 DNA follows: TGTGCCAGCAGCGTGGGACAGGGGGTGGGCGGGGAGCTGTTTTTT. It codes for CASSVGQGVGGELFF.

The chain links TRBV2 to TRBJ1-1; D is possibly TRBD1 (5 bases). The germline CDR1 and CDR2 sequences are SNHLY and FYNNEI. The CDR3 is 13 residues long. The V and J ends lost 7 bases and 8 bases respectively, with 17 bases between them. The CDR3 region has the DNA TGTGCCAGCAACCAAAGGTGGGGGGAAGAAGCTTTCTTT. It encodes CASNQRWGEEAFF. The whole variable domain, remainder taken from reference TRBV2 and TRBJ1-1, is EPEVTQTPSHQVTQMGQEVILRCVPISNHLYFYWYRQILGQKVEFLVSFYNNEISEKSEIFDDQFSVERPDGSNFTLKIRSTKLEDSAMYFCASNQRWGEEAFFGQGTRLTVV.

In this sample, this clone turned up a few times. The chain has TRBV19 and TRBJ1-5; 10 bases match TRBD1. The CDR3 runs 15 residues. CDR1 LNHDA and CDR2 SQIVND come from the germline V gene (reference sequence). After removal of 6 bases from V and 6 bases from J, the junction contained 8 bases not matched to a gene. For the CDR3, the DNA is TGTGCCAGTAGCCAGACAGGGGGCCGCGGTCAGCCCCAGCATTTT. Translating it yields CASSQTGGRGQPQHF.

J is TRBJ1-2 and V is TRBV28; 9 nucleotides line up with TRBD1. Germline CDR1 is MDHEN and CDR2 is SYDVKM. Trimming took 4 bases from V and 5 from J; bases not matched to a gene: 2. The CDR3 is made up of 13 amino acids. This chain's CDR3 is CASSYRGPYGYTF. The CDR3 DNA reads TGTGCCAGCAGTTACAGGGGGCCGTATGGCTACACCTTC.

This chain connects TRBV10-3 to TRBJ2-1; 7 bases are shared with TRBD2. The V gene end was trimmed by 2 bases and the J gene end by 10 bases; junction bases not matched to a gene: 2. The CDR3 has 12 residues. The germline gives CDR1 ENHRY, CDR2 SYGVKD. CDR3 sequence (DNA): TGTGCCATCAGTGAGCTAGCGGACGAGCAGTTCTTC. Its translation is CAISELADEQFF.

This clone was counted once. J is TRBJ2-6 and V is TRBV5-1, with TRBD1 identical over 8 bases. The CDR3 has 17 residues. Germline V gives CDR1 SGHRS, CDR2 YFSETQ. The V and J ends lost 1 base and 0 bases, in that order; junction bases with no gene match: 3. CDR3 residues: CASSLTGGPSGANVLTF. As DNA, the CDR3 is TGCGCCAGCAGCTTGACAGGGGGTCCCTCTGGGGCCAACGTCCTGACTTTC.